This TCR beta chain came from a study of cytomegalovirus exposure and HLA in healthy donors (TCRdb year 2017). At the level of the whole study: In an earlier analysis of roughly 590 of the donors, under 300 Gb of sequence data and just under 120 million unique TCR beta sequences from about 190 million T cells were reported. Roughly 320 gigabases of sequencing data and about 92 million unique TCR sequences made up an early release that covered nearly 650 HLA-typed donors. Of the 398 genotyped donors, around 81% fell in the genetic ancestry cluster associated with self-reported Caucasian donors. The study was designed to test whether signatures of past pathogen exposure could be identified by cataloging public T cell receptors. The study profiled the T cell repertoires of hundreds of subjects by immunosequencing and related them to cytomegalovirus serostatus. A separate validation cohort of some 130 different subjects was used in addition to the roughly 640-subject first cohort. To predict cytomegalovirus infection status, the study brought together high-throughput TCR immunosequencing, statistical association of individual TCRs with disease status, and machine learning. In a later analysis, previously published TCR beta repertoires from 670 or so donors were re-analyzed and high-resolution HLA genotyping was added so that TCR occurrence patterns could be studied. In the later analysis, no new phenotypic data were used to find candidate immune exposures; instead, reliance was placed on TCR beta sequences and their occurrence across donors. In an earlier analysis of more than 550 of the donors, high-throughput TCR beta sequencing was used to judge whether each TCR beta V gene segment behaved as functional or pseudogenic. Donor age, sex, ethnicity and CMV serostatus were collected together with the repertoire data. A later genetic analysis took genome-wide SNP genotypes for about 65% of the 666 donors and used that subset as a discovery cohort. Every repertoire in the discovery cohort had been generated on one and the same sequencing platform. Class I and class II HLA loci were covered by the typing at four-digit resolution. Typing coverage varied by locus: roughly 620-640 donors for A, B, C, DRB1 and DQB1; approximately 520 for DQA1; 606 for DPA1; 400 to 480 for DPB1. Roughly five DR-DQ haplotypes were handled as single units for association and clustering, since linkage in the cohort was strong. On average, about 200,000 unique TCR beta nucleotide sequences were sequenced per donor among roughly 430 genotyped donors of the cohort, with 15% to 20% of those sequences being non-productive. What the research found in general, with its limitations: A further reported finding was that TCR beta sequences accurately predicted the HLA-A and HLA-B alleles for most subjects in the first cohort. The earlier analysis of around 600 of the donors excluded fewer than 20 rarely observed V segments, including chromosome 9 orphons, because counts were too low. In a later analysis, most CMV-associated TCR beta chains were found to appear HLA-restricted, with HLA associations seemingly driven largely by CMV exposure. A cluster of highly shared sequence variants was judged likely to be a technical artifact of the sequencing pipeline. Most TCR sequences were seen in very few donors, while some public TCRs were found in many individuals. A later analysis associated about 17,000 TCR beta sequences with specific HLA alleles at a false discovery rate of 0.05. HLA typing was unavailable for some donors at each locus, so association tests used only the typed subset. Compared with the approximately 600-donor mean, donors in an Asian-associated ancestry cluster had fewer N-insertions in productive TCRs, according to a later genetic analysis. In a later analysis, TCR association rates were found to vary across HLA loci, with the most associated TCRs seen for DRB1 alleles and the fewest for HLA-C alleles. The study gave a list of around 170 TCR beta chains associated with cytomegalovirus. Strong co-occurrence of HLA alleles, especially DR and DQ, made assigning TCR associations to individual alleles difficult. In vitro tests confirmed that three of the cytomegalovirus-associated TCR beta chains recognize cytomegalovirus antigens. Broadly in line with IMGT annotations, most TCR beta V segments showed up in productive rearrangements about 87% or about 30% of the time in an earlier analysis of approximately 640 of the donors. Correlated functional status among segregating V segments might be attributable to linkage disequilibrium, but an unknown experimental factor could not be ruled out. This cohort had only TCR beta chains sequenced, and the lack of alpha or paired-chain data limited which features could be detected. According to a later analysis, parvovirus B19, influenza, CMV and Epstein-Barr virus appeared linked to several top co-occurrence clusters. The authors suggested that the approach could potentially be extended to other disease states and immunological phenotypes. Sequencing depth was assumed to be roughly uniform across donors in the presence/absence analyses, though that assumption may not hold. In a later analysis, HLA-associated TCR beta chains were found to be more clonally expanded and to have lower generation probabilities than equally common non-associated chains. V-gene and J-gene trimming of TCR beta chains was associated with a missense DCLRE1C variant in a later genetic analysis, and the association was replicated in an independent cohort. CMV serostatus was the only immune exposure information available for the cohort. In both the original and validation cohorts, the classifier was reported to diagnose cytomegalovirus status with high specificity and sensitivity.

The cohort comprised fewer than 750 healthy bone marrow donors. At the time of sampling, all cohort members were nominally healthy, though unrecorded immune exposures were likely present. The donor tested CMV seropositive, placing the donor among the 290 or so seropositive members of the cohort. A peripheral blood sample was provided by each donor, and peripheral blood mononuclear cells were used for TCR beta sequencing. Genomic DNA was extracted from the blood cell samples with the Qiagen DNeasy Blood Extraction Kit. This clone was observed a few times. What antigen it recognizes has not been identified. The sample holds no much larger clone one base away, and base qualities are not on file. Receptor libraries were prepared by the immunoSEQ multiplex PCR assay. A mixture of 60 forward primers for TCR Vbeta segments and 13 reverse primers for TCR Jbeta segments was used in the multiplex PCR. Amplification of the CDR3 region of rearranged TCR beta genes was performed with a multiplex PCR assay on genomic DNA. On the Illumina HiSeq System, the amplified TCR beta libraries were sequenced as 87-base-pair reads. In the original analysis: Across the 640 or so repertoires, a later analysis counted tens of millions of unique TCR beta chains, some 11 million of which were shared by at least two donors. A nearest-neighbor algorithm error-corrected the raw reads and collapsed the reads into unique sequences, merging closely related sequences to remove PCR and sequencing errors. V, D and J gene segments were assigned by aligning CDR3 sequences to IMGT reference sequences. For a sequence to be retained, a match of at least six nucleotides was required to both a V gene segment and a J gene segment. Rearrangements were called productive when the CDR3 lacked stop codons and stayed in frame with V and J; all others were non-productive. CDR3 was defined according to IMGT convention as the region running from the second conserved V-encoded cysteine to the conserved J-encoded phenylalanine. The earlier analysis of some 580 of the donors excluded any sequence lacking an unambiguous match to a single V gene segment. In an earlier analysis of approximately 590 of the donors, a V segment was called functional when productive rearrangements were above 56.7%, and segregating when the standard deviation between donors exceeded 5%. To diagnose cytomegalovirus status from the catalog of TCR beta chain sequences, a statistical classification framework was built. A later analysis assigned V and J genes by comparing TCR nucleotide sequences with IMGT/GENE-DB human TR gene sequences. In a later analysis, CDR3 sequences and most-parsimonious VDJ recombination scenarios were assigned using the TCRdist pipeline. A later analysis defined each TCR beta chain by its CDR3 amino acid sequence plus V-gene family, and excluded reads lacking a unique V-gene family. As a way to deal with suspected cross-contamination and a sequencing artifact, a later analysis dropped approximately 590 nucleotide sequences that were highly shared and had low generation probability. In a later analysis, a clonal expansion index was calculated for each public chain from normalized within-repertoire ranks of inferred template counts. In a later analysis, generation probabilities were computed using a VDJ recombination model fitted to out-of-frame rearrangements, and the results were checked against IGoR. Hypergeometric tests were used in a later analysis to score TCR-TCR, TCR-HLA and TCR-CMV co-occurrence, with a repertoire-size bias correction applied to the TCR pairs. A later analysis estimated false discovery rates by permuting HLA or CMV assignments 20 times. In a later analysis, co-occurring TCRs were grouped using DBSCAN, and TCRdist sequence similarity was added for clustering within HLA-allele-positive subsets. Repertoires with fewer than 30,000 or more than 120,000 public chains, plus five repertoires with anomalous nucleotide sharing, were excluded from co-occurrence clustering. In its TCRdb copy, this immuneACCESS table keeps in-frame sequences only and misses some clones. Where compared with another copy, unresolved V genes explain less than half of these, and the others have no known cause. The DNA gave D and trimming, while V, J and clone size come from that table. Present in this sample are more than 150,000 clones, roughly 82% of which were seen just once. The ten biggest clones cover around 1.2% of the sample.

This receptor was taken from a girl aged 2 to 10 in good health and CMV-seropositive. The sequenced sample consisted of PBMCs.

The CDR3 is CASSDAGENEQFF. The DNA is as follows: TGTGCCAGCAGTGACGCGGGAGAGAATGAGCAGTTCTTC. In this chain, TRBV6-1 is recombined with TRBJ2-1; TRBD2 matches 7 bases in the middle. The junction shows trimming of 3 bases on V and 7 bases on J, and the gene matches do not reach 3 bases of it. Reading from cysteine to phenylalanine, the CDR3 counts 13 amino acids. Of the read, only the CDR3 DNA is kept; its 39 bases are in frame from base 1. CDR1 and CDR2 were assigned from the germline V gene as MNHNS and SASEGT.